This TCR beta chain was sequenced for a study of blood T cell repertoires in COVID-19. Sequencing used immunoSEQ multiplex PCR; TCRdb keeps in-frame clones, though not all of them. Of 150,000 to 200,000 clones in the sample, roughly 86% were seen once. V gave up 5 bases and J gave up 10 bases, with 17 bases separating them. The CDR3 covers 14 residues. Germline CDR1 SEHNR, CDR2 FQNEAQ (reference sequence). The source is a man in his 70s with acute or convalescent COVID-19. The source material was peripheral blood. V gene TRBV7-9 combines with J gene TRBJ1-4; D is perhaps TRBD1 (5 bases). CDR3 bases: TGTGCCAGCAGCCCACTAGGAGGGGTGGGAAAACTGTTTTTT. As protein: CASSPLGGVGKLFF.